This T cell receptor (beta chain) was sequenced for a study of T cells in localized non-small cell lung cancer (dated by TCRdb to the early 2020s). For context, the study as a whole: The study examined T cell repertoires in 200 to 250 patients with early-stage NSCLC and compared tumors with uninvolved tumor-adjacent lungs. The cohort consisted of about 240 treatment-naive NSCLC patients whose localized lung tumors had been resected. A mean age of 66.3 years was recorded for the NSCLC patients, of whom more than 120 were male and about a hundred were female.

At diagnosis, peripheral blood, uninvolved tumor-adjacent lung and tumor were collected and stored as a combination of fresh-frozen and FFPE material. Blood samples were analyzed as peripheral blood mononuclear cells for TCR repertoire profiling. The germline V and J ends show losses of 0 bases and 5 bases respectively, and no gene match explains 6 bases of the junction. Spanning cysteine to phenylalanine, the CDR3 consists of 15 amino acids. Only the CDR3 part of the read is kept: 45 bases, read in frame from the first base. The germline V gene yields MNHEY for CDR1 and SVGAGI for CDR2. Study-wide conclusions, independent of this receptor: A median of approximately 50 of the top 100 tumor clones turned up in the paired uninvolved adjacent lung, and about 28 of those clones also ranked among the top 100 of that same adjacent lung. Because multi-region tumor sequencing was not performed, intratumor heterogeneity could not be ruled out. Longer overall survival was associated with higher blood T cell density, whereas shorter survival was associated with higher adjacent-lung clonality. Since the design was exploratory, TCR variables were selected using unadjusted p-values with no false-discovery rate correction. Uninvolved tumor-adjacent lung showed the highest T cell clonality, higher than tumor, which suggests more focused antigenic responses in the adjacent lung.

With regard to this clone: What antigen it recognizes has not been identified. Base qualities were left out, and no much larger clone turns up one base away.

The immunoSEQ Assay was used to sequence TCR beta CDR3 regions from DNA. As for the authors' bioinformatics: T cell density was computed as TCR beta template counts normalized to usable DNA estimated by amplifying housekeeping genes. The preseqR package was used to estimate richness by extrapolating to 400,000 templates for PBMC samples and to 120,000 templates for tissue samples. Clonality was calculated as one minus Pielou's evenness. Differential abundance testing on productive amino-acid clonotypes, with a minimum total count of 5 and an alpha of 0.1, was used to identify tissue-enriched TCRs. The Jaccard Index and the Morisita Overlap Index were used to quantify repertoire overlap between compartments. GLIPH grouped TCR beta CDR3s together with public tetramer-defined viral CDR3s, and a viral motif had to include at least three viral sequences and also show V-gene enrichment. Sourced from immuneACCESS, this table was stored by TCRdb with only in-frame sequences that have V and J called. A share of the clones is absent; for the studies checked, an unresolved V gene accounts for under half, and the remainder has no known explanation. Clone size and the V and J calls come from that table; the DNA yielded D and trimming. This sample is represented by 40,000 or so clones; 81% of them were singletons. Jointly, the top ten make up about 7% of the sample.

The chain is assembled from TRBV6-5 and TRBJ2-7; TRBD1 fits 8 bases in the junction. The source material was peripheral blood mononuclear cells, sampled before any cancer treatment. The sequence was obtained from a male donor at least 60 years old with stage II lung adenocarcinoma. The CDR3 has the sequence CASSYSARGRNEQYF. The DNA reads as follows: TGTGCCAGCAGTTACTCTGCCAGGGGGCGAAACGAGCAGTACTTC.